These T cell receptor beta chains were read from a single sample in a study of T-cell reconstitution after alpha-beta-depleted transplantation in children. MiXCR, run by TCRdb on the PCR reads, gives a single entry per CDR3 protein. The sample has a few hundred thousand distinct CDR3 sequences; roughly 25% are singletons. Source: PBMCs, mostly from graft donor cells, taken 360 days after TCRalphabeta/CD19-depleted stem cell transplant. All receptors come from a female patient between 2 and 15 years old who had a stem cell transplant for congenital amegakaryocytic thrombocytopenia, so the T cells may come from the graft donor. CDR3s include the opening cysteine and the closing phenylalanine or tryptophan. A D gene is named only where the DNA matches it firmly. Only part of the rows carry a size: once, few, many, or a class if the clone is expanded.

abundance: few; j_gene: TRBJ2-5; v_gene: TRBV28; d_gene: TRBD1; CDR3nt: TGTGCCAGCAGTTCCCCCCAATCCTGGCGGACAGGGGGCGAAGAGACCCAGTACTTC; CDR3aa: CASSSPQSWRTGGEETQYF
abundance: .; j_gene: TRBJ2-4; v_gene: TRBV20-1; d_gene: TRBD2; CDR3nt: TGCAGTGCACCCGGACTAGCGGGGCTAGCCAAAAACATTCAGTACTTC; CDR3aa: CSAPGLAGLAKNIQYF
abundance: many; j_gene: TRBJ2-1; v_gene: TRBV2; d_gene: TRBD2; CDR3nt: TGTGCCAGCTTAGACGAGCGGGAGGCTTCTGAGCAGTTCTTC; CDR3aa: CASLDEREASEQFF
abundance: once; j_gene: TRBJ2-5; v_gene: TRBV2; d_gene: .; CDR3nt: TGTGCCGTAAGAGGGCTTGGGGGAGAGACCCAGTACTTC; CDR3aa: CAVRGLGGETQYF
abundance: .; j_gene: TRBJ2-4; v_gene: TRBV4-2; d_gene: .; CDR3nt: TGTGCCAGCAGCCAAGACAATCAAGGAGTAAACATTCAGTACTTC; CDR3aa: CASSQDNQGVNIQYF
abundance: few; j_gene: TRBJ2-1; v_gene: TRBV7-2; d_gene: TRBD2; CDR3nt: TGTGCCAGCAGCTCCCTAGCGGGAGACCTCTACAATGAGCAGTTCTTC; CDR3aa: CASSSLAGDLYNEQFF
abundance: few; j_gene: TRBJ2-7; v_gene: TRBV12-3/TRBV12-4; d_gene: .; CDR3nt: TGTGCCAGCAGCCGGGACGTCCCCTACGAGCAGTACTTC; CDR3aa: CASSRDVPYEQYF
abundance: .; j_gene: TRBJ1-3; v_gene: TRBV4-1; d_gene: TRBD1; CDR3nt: TGCGCCAGCTCCCCCTGGGCACAGGGGGCGTCCGGAAACACCATATATTTT; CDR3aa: CASSPWAQGASGNTIYF
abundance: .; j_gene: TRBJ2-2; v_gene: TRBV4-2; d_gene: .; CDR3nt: TGTGCCAGCAGCCAAGGGAAGGGGGGGCTCCTTAGTGACAACACCGGGGAGCTGTTTTTT; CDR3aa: CASSQGKGGLLSDNTGELFF
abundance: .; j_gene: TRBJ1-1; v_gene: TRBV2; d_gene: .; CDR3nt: TGTGCCAGCAGCCCAGGTAATACTCCTGAAGCTTTCTTT; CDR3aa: CASSPGNTPEAFF
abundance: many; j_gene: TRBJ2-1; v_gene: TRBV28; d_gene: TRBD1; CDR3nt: TGTGCCAGCAGCCAGGGGACAGGGCACCCGGTGGGCAATGAGCAGTTCTTC; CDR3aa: CASSQGTGHPVGNEQFF
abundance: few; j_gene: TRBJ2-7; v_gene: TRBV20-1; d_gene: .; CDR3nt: TGCAGTGCTAGACCCGGGACGTCCTACGAGCAGTACTTC; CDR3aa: CSARPGTSYEQYF
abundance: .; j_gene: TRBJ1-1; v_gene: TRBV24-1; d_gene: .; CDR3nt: TGTGCCACCAGAAACTTCATGAACACTGAAGCTTTCTTT; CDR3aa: CATRNFMNTEAFF
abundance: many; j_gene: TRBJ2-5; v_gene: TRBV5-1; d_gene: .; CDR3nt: TGCGCCAGCAGCCAGCAGGGGAGAGAGACCCAGTACTTC; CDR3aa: CASSQQGRETQYF
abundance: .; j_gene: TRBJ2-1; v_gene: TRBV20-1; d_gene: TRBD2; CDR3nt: TGCAGTGCGTTAACTAGCGGGGGAAACAATGAGCAGTTCTTC; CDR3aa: CSALTSGGNNEQFF
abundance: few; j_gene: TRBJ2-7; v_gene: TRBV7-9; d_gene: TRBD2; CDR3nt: TGTGCCAGCAGCTTAAGTAGCGGGGGATCCTACGAGCAGTACTTC; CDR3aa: CASSLSSGGSYEQYF
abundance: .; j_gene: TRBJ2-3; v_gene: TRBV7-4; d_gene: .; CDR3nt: TGTGCCAGCAGCTTAGAGGCGGGTAGCACAGATACGCAGTATTTT; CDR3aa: CASSLEAGSTDTQYF
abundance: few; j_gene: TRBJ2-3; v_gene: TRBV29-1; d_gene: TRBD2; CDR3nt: TGCAGCGTTGGGGGACTAGCGGAGTGGGGTACGCAGTATTTT; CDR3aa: CSVGGLAEWGTQYF
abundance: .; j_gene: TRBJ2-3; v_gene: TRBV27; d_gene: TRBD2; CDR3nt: TGTACCTGCAGTTTATGTGTTTGGACCCTAGCGGGGGGCACAGATACGCAGTATTTT; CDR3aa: CTCSLCVWTLAGGTDTQYF
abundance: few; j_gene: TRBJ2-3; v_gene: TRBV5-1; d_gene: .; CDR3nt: TGCGCCAGCAGCGTCCCGGGACTCCGGTGGGTAGATACGCAGTATTTT; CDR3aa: CASSVPGLRWVDTQYF
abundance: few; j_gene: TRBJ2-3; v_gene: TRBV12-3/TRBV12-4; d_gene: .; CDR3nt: TGTGCCAGCAGTGGATACAGGGGAGGGAGCACAGATACGCAGTATTTT; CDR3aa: CASSGYRGGSTDTQYF
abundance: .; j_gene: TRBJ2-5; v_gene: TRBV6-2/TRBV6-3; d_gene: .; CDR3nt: TGTGCCAGCAGTTACAGGGCCCGGCAAGAGACCCAGTACTTC; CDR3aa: CASSYRARQETQYF
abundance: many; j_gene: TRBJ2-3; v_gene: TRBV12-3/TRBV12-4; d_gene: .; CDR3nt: TGTGCCAGCAGTAGGGACAAAAGCACAGATACGCAGTATTTT; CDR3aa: CASSRDKSTDTQYF
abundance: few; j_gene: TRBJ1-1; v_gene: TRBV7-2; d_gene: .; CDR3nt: TGTGCCAGCAGCTTCGGCAGGGTGAACACTGAAGCTTTCTTT; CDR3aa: CASSFGRVNTEAFF
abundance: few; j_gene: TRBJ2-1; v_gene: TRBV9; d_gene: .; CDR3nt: TGTGCCAGCTCCCGAGGGGATGAGCAGTTCTTC; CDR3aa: CASSRGDEQFF
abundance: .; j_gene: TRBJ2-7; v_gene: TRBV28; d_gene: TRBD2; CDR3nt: TGTGCCAGCAGCCTTTACGGGGGGACTAGGGGTAGCTACGAGCAGTACTTC; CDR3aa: CASSLYGGTRGSYEQYF
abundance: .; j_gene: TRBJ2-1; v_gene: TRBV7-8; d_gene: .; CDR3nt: TGTGCCAGCAGCTTAGACTTCGGCTACAATGAGCAGTTCTTC; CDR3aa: CASSLDFGYNEQFF
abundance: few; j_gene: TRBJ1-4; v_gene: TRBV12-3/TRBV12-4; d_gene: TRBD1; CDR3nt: TGTGCCAGCAGTTCGGGACAGGGGAACGAAAAACTGTTTTTT; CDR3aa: CASSSGQGNEKLFF
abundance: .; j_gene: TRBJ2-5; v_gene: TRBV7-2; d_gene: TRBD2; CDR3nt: TGTGCCAGCAGCTTACGGGCGGGAGCGGGAGAGACCCAGTACTTC; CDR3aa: CASSLRAGAGETQYF
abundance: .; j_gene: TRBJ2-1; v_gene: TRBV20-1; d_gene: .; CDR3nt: TGCAGTGCTAGAGTCCCCGGGGTTGGCTTTTATGAGCAGTTCTTC; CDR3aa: CSARVPGVGFYEQFF
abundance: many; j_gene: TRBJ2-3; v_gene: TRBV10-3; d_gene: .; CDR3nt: TGTGCCGTGTCTGGGGGCAACACAGATACGCAGTATTTT; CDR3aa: CAVSGGNTDTQYF